This entry features one T cell receptor (beta chain) sequence. The antigen remains undetermined. Naive CD4+ cells were CD45RA-selected; the remaining cells were memory. The CDR3 runs 16 residues. Germline V gene data show CDR1 as SGHRS and CDR2 as YFSETQ. J was trimmed by 10 bases and V by 4 bases; bases with no gene match: 10. This record belongs to a study of shared clonotypes between healthy human individuals. Study-wide context: Sampling drew on donors who were a couple of women and a few men aged 18 to 49. General study points: Sharing across four donors was highest in naive CD4 (about 5%) and lowest in memory CD8 (around 0.4%). Compared with clonotypes that all four donors shared, non-shared clonotypes had lower generation probabilities.

The data were produced by immunoSEQ multiplex PCR, yet TCRdb's version contains in-frame clones alone and is incomplete. Among 2,500,000 or so clones listed, 80% to 95% were seen once. This TCR was recovered from a young man in good health. Some clones in this sample may be carry-over from other donors' samples. The chain joins TRBV5-1 to TRBJ2-1; TRBD2 agrees at 14 bases. Sequencing input: naive CD4+ T cells from PBMCs. Noted subset: CD45RA+ positively selected. The CDR3 coding sequence is TGCGCCAGCAGCCCAGGGACTAGCGGGGGCCAAGGGGAGCAGTTCTTC. Protein sequence: CASSPGTSGGQGEQFF.